This T cell receptor beta chain was identified in a study of human T cells and chemical hapten exposure (dated by TCRdb to about 2021). With regard to the full study: For sensitization, 2% DPC in acetone was applied to a 2 cm by 2 cm area of upper inner arm skin. Patients additionally received weekly therapeutic DPC doses to the scalp throughout the approximately 22-week study period. Patch testing was done on the upper back using Finn chambers containing 0.01% DPC, and results were scored after 6 days according to International Contact Dermatitis Research Group standards. Alopecia areata with under or over 50% scalp involvement, alopecia totalis and alopecia universalis were represented in the patient cohort, which was mostly female. Libraries were combined into a pool for sequencing, and differences in TCR yield between samples came mainly from small differences in library volumes within the pool. In alopecia patients, the study followed how the peripheral blood TCR repertoire changed in vivo over primary and secondary sensitization to diphenylcyclopropenone (DPC), a hapten. Patient blood was sampled pre-sensitization (week 0) and at 2, 6 and about 24 weeks after DPC sensitization. Twenty-nine alopecia patients provided blood for TCR sequencing at one to four time points (pre-sensitization, 2, 6 and 24 weeks). Points the paper makes about the study in general: The number of TCRs above 1 in 1000 frequency did not change with DPC sensitization; there was no evidence of global repertoire structure alterations. All patients had alopecia, a presumed autoimmune disease, so their immune response might differ from that of healthy individuals. Expanded TCRs formed significantly more large CDR3 similarity clusters than pre-sensitization or healthy control sets, consistent with antigen-driven responses. Patch test score correlated positively with the number of PT1 expanded TCRs, reaching significance at thresholds 8, 16 and 32 but not at 4. After repeated subsampling, the strength of the expansion versus patch-test correlation and the threshold at which it became significant changed.

The CDR3 starts with the cysteine, ends with the phenylalanine, and has 12 residues. Just CDR3 DNA is preserved here, 36 bases in frame from base 1. CDR1 and CDR2, per the germline V gene, are SNHLY and FYNNEI. V and J are truncated by 8 bases and 8 bases respectively, leaving an intervening sequence of 15 bases. Preparation of the library involved RACE. Instrument on record: NextSeq 500. During library preparation, unique molecular identifiers were attached to individual cDNA molecules so that TCRs could be counted in a quantitative, reproducible way. Each blood RNA sample was used to sequence both TCR alpha and TCR beta chains. From the authors' description of their analysis: A median of around 100,000 TCRs per sample was observed, with a range of about 20,000 to 700,000. The Decombinator software suite was used to annotate V, J and CDR3 in the TCR reads. For PS versus PT1 abundance plots, all samples were subsampled to the same number of TCRs (28,000). Expanded TCRs were defined as absent before sensitization and observed at least eight times at the 2-week time point. TCRdb reprocessed the public reads (quality trimming at Q25 with fastp, clone calling with MiXCR) and kept in-frame beta chains. Every CDR3 protein is listed once, alongside the most common genes and DNA of its rows. Here the V and J calls rest on TCRdb's processing, not on the authors' analysis. The sample records about 380,000 distinct CDR3 sequences, 5.1% of which are singletons. Of the sample, just over 2.5% falls within the top ten clones.

This clonotype was counted many times. This clone's antigen is unknown. Within one base of it there is no much larger clone, and no base qualities were kept. Read against the paper, the sample's time point label means: pre-sensitization, week 0. The intended sense of this specimen's treatment or condition label: therapeutic diphenylcyclopropenone sensitization with weekly scalp DPC. Blood at each patch-test visit was drawn before the patch test was applied. To be eligible, patients had to be aged 18 to 70, diagnosed with alopecia and judged suitable for DPC therapy, while pregnant patients were excluded. Total RNA was isolated from unfractionated whole blood collected in Tempus Blood RNA tubes.

The V gene is TRBV2 and the J gene is TRBJ1-1; TRBD1 is a possible D gene, resting on 6 matching bases. The sample consisted of whole blood, taken in connection with sensitization to the hapten diphenylcyclopropenone (DPC). The TCR comes from a woman in her fifties or sixties with alopecia areata. Some clones in this sample may be carry-over from other donors' samples. CDR3 reads: CASRYRDNEAFF. The nucleotide sequence reads TGTGCCAGCCGTTACCGGGACAACGAAGCTTTCTTT.